This passage covers 15 T cell receptor beta chains from one sample sequenced in a study of T cells in Graves' hyperthyroidism and ophthalmopathy. Amplification yielded TCR beta CDR3 regions, with RNA transcripts as the source. Initially, a first-round RT-PCR of the TCR CDR3 employed the HTBI primer set. TCRdb redid the calling of the multiplex PCR reads with MiXCR, one entry per CDR3 protein. In the table there are approximately 400,000 distinct CDR3 sequences, less than 20% of which are singletons. The sequenced material came from blood. These receptor sequences come from a man between 18 and 35 years old with Graves' ophthalmopathy.

As for this clonotype: At one end, the junction sequence differs from germline, possibly due to a read error. The rearrangement joins TRBV27 to TRBJ2-2; D is unresolved. This CDR3 spans 16 amino acids. Germline lookup yields CDR1 MNHEY and CDR2 SMNVEV (reference sequence). DNA of the CDR3: TGTGCCAGCAGTTTATGGGGTCAGTCGAACGCCGGGGAGCTGTTTTTT. Protein: CASSLWGQSNAGELFF.

This clonotype is a singleton in its sample. The junction departs from the called germline gene at one end, perhaps through a read error. The chain links TRBV28 to TRBJ2-7, with 7 bases fitting TRBD1. The CDR3 contains 14 residues. In germline, CDR1 is MDHEN, CDR2 SYDVKM. The CDR3 nucleotides read TGTGCCAGCACGGATCAAGGGGGCTCCCACGAGCAGTACTTC. Its protein product is CASTDQGGSHEQYF.

This clonotype was observed a few times. The chain has TRBV19 and TRBJ2-3; 8 nucleotides agree with TRBD1. This CDR3 region has 17 residues. V shed 2 bases, J shed 1 base, and the junction held 8 bases outside the gene matches. Germline-derived CDR1 and CDR2 are LNHDA and SQIVND (reference sequence). This CDR3 is CASSIRSQGAGTDTQYF. CDR3 sequence (DNA): TGTGCCAGTAGTATAAGGTCGCAGGGGGCCGGCACAGATACGCAGTATTTT.

The rearrangement uses TRBV3-1 and TRBJ2-3; TRBD1 might be the D (6 bases). V was trimmed by 0 bases and J by 1 base, leaving 11 bases between them. CDR1 is LGHDT, CDR2 YNNKEL, per germline (reference sequence). The CDR3 totals 16 residues. The CDR3 spells CASSQDPGVGTDTQYF. CDR3 nucleotide sequence: TGTGCCAGCAGCCAAGACCCAGGGGTGGGCACAGATACGCAGTATTTT.

There are many counts of this clonotype. The CDR3 nucleotides are TGTGCCAGCAGTTTGGCAGGGGTACTCCATGGCTACACCTTC. Amino acid sequence: CASSLAGVLHGYTF. The gene calls are TRBV12-3 or TRBV12-4 and TRBJ1-2; maybe TRBD1 (6 bases). The CDR3 has 14 residues. Trimming pared 3 bases from V and 6 bases from J, leaving 14 bases between.

This clonotype was found many times. The chain recombines TRBV10-2 with TRBJ1-1; no firm D call. The CDR3 is made up of 12 amino acids. Trimming removed 2 bases at V and 4 bases at J, with 5 bases between. Germline CDR1 and CDR2: WSHSY and SAAADI. CDR3 coding DNA: TGCGCCAGCAGTGAGAGCACCACTGAAGCTTTCTTT. Translation gives CASSESTTEAFF.

This clonotype was seen ten or more times. The J gene is TRBJ1-2, the V gene TRBV7-8, with D possibly being TRBD1 (6 bases). CDR3 length: 15 residues. The germline V gene has CDR1 SGHVS and CDR2 FQNEAQ. V was pared by 1 base and J by 7 bases, with 16 bases between. CDR3 coding DNA: TGTGCCAGCAGCTTAGGGGGCCCGGGGGCGCCTGGCTACACCTTC. It codes for CASSLGGPGAPGYTF.

This clonotype showed up many times. V gene TRBV12-3 or TRBV12-4 combines with J gene TRBJ1-5; TRBD1 agrees at 7 bases. V was clipped by 6 bases and J by 1 base; unmatched bases: 6. The CDR3 totals 15 residues. CDR3 in DNA: TGTGCCAGCAGAAAAGACAGGGTAAGCAATCAGCCCCAGCATTTT. Translating gives CASRKDRVSNQPQHF.

This clonotype was recorded at least ten times. This chain joins TRBV28 and TRBJ2-5; D remains ambiguous. V was cut by 4 bases and J by 5 bases, with 14 bases left in between. The CDR3 has 14 amino acids. Germline V gene data show CDR1 as MDHEN and CDR2 as SYDVKM. CDR3 protein: CASSSLGIGETQYF. The CDR3 region has the DNA TGTGCCAGCAGTTCGTTGGGGATCGGGGAGACCCAGTACTTC.

Ten or more counts support this clonotype. The chain joins TRBV13 to TRBJ2-3; D remains ambiguous. CDR1 PRHDT and CDR2 FYEKMQ come from the germline V gene (reference sequence). Trimming took 3 bases from V and 4 from J, leaving 11 bases between them. The CDR3 extends over 14 amino acids. For the CDR3, the DNA is TGTGCCAGCAGCTTTAGTGGACGCGCAGATACGCAGTATTTT. Translated, it gives CASSFSGRADTQYF.

This chain links TRBV7-8 with TRBJ2-3; 12 bases are a match to TRBD2. Looked up from germline, CDR1 is SGHVS and CDR2 is FQNEAQ. Losses at the gene ends were 4 bases for V and 3 bases for J; bases not matched to a gene: 11. The CDR3 has 18 residues. The CDR3 loop is CASSSILAGGHQTDTQYF. CDR3 coding DNA: TGTGCCAGCAGCTCCATCCTAGCGGGAGGGCATCAGACAGATACGCAGTATTTT.

This clonotype appeared many times. The chain recombines TRBV2 with TRBJ1-5; D is unresolved. The CDR3 runs 16 residues. CDR1 is SNHLY and CDR2 is FYNNEI in the germline V gene. V lost 7 bases and J lost 1, with 17 bases in between. CDR3 coding DNA: TGTGCCAGCACCCCCGGGCCGGGTCGAAGCAATCAGCCCCAGCATTTT. This sequence encodes CASTPGPGRSNQPQHF.

This clonotype was counted ten times or more. The rearrangement links TRBV13 to TRBJ2-7; 7 bases agree with TRBD2. V lost 5 bases to trimming and J lost 1 base; unmatched junction nucleotides: 5. The CDR3 loop spans 14 amino acids. Germline V gives CDR1 PRHDT, CDR2 FYEKMQ (reference sequence). CDR3 nucleotide sequence: TGTGCCAGCAGCCCTCCGGGAGGATCCTACGAGCAGTACTTC. Its translation is CASSPPGGSYEQYF. Drawing the rest from reference TRBV13 and TRBJ2-7, the complete variable domain is AAGVIQSPRHLIKEKRETATLKCYPIPRHDTVYWYQQGPGQDPQFLISFYEKMQSDKGSIPDRFSAQQFSDYHSELNMSSLELGDSALYFCASSPPGGSYEQYFGPGTRLTVT.

At least ten counts were recorded for this clonotype. V is TRBV29-1 and J is TRBJ1-5; TRBD1 might be the D (5 bases). CDR3 length: 12 amino acids. The V end lost 7 bases, the J end lost 5 bases, and 12 bases lay between the germline ends. Germline CDR1 reads SQVTM; CDR2 reads ANQGSEA. The CDR3 coding sequence is TGCAGCGCCGGGGCCAGGGATCAGCCCCAGCATTTT. The encoded protein is CSAGARDQPQHF. Full variable domain (missing parts from reference TRBV29-1 and TRBJ1-5): SAVISQKPSRDICQRGTSLTIQCQVDSQVTMMFWYRQQPGQSLTLIATANQGSEATYESGFVIDKFPISRPNLTFSTLTVSNMSPEDSSIYLCSAGARDQPQHFGDGTRLSIL.

In its sample, this clonotype was seen a few times. This may come from a read error, since a much larger clone is one base off. The CDR3 DNA follows: TGCAGTGCTAGGTGCCAGGGGGGCACTGAAGCTTTCTTT. Translating gives CSARCQGGTEAFF. V is TRBV20-1 and J is TRBJ1-1; 7 nucleotides line up with TRBD1. The V segment lost 3 bases and the J segment 4 bases; nucleotides outside the gene matches: 5. Germline V CDR1 and CDR2: DFQATT, SNEGSKA (reference sequence). The CDR3 is made up of 13 amino acids.